One sample yielded the 26 T cell receptor beta chains listed below, sequenced in a study of T cell clones after liver transplantation. Clones were read by immunoSEQ multiplex PCR, and TCRdb kept only the in-frame ones, dropping some. The sample holds 53,000 or so clones; roughly 84% are singletons and the top ten take around 7.8%. Sample: CD4+ T cells from blood, taken before liver transplant. These receptors were taken from a human donor who received a liver transplant.

J is TRBJ2-3 and V is TRBV9; TRBD2 matches 7 bases. The CDR3 is made up of 14 amino acids. Germline trimming cut 1 base from V and 8 bases from J; bases unmatched to any gene: 7. Germline CDR1 SGDLS, CDR2 YYNGEE. The CDR3 is CASSVRLAVGTQYF. As DNA, the CDR3 is TGTGCCAGCAGCGTAAGGCTAGCGGTCGGTACGCAGTATTTT. Full variable domain (missing parts from reference TRBV9 and TRBJ2-3): DSGVTQTPKHLITATGQRVTLRCSPRSGDLSVYWYQQSLDQGLQFLIQYYNGEERAKGNILERFSAQQFPDLHSELNLSSLELGDSALYFCASSVRLAVGTQYFGPGTRLTVL.

The chain has TRBV10-3 and TRBJ2-5, with TRBD1 as a possible D gene (5 bases). CDR1 and CDR2 (germline): ENHRY, SYGVKD. V lost 2 bases and J lost 10, with 11 bases in between. This CDR3 is 12 amino acids long. CDR3 region: CAISEVSGHQYF. CDR3 coding DNA: TGTGCCATCAGTGAGGTCTCCGGACACCAGTACTTC.

V is TRBV29-1 and J is TRBJ2-5; 8 bases align to TRBD2. Germline V CDR1 and CDR2: SQVTM, ANQGSEA. The trim removed 7 bases at V and 5 bases at J, leaving 3 bases unmatched. The CDR3 is 11 amino acids. DNA of the CDR3: TGCAGCGGACGGGAGGGTGAGACCCAGTACTTC. Translating gives CSGREGETQYF.

The chain has TRBV6-5 and TRBJ2-7, with D tentatively TRBD2 (5 bases). Germline V gene data show CDR1 as MNHEY and CDR2 as SVGAGI. CDR3 size: 15 residues. V gave up 1 base and J gave up 3 bases, with 13 bases separating them. The CDR3 sequence: CASSYLAERDYEQYF. The CDR3 nucleotides read TGTGCCAGCAGTTACTTGGCAGAGAGGGACTACGAGCAGTACTTC.

This chain uses TRBV5-1 with TRBJ2-6, with a tentative D call TRBD1 (6 bases). CDR1 and CDR2 (germline): SGHRS, YFSETQ. V shed 4 bases and J shed 0 bases, with 11 bases lying between them. The CDR3 is made up of 16 amino acids. CDR3 in DNA: TGCGCCAGCAGCCCTACAGGGCCCTCTGGGGCCAACGTCCTGACTTTC. The encoded protein is CASSPTGPSGANVLTF.

This chain joins TRBV9 and TRBJ2-7; the D gene is possibly TRBD1 (5 bases). Trimming pared 2 bases from V and 4 bases from J, leaving 16 bases between. The CDR3 contains 15 residues. Germline values: CDR1 SGDLS, CDR2 YYNGEE. The DNA of the CDR3 is TGTGCCAGCAGCGTTAGTCAGGGAATTGCTTACGAGCAGTACTTC. This translates into CASSVSQGIAYEQYF.

The chain links TRBV5-1 to TRBJ2-5; D is tentatively TRBD1 or TRBD2 (6 bases each). V gave up 0 bases and J gave up 5 bases, with 14 bases separating them. Germline V CDR1 and CDR2: SGHRS, YFSETQ. The CDR3 has 15 residues. In DNA form, the CDR3 reads TGCGCCAGCAGCTTGGAGACGGGGGCGCAGGAGACCCAGTACTTC. Amino acids: CASSLETGAQETQYF.

The V call is TRBV25-1, the J call TRBJ1-1, with a tentative D call TRBD1 (5 bases). The CDR3 totals 15 residues. CDR1 and CDR2 (germline): MGHDK, SYGVNS. V was pared by 5 bases and J by 4 bases, with 17 bases between. In nucleotides, the CDR3 is TGTGCCAGCAGTCCCCAGAGACAGCTATTCACTGAAGCTTTCTTT. It is translated as CASSPQRQLFTEAFF.

This clone was seen a handful of times. The identical CDR3 is also encoded by other nucleotide sequences in the sample. The V call is TRBV5-1, the J call TRBJ2-2, with 8 bases identical to TRBD2. The germline V gene has CDR1 SGHRS and CDR2 YFSETQ. The J segment lost 5 bases and the V segment lost 1 base, leaving 7 bases of the junction unmatched. The CDR3 length is 16 residues. The CDR3 here is CASSLIAGGGTGELFF. The CDR3 nucleotides read TGCGCCAGCAGCTTGATCGCCGGCGGGGGGACCGGGGAGCTGTTTTTT. Together with reference TRBV5-1 and TRBJ2-2, the CDR3 gives the full variable domain: KAGVTQTPRYLIKTRGQQVTLSCSPISGHRSVSWYQQTPGQGLQFLFEYFSETQRNKGNFPGRFSGRQFSNSRSEMNVSTLELGDSALYLCASSLIAGGGTGELFFGEGSRLTVL.

This chain links TRBV4-3 with TRBJ1-1; no clear D gene. Germline-derived CDR1 and CDR2 are LGHNA and YSLEER. Trimming removed 0 bases at V and 8 bases at J, with 10 bases between. The CDR3 sequence is 13 residues long. This chain's CDR3 is CASSQDIGREAFF. DNA of the CDR3: TGCGCCAGCAGCCAAGATATAGGCAGGGAAGCTTTCTTT.

J is TRBJ1-5 and V is TRBV19; TRBD1 matches 7 bases. This CDR3 spans 14 amino acids. The germline V gene has CDR1 LNHDA and CDR2 SQIVND (reference sequence). The V segment lost 6 bases and the J segment 5 bases; nucleotides outside the gene matches: 7. CDR3 amino acids: CASRLRGSDQPQHF. CDR3 DNA sequence: TGTGCCAGTAGACTCAGGGGGAGTGATCAGCCCCAGCATTTT. Full variable domain (rest looked up from reference TRBV19 and TRBJ1-5): DGGITQSPKYLFRKEGQNVTLSCEQNLNHDAMYWYRQDPGQGLRLIYYSQIVNDFQKGDIAEGYSVSREKKESFPLTVTSAQKNPTAFYLCASRLRGSDQPQHFGDGTRLSIL.

CDR3 bases: TGTGCCAGCAGCACCGGGACAGGGGGTCCGGACACCGGGGAGCTGTTTTTT. This codes for CASSTGTGGPDTGELFF. J is TRBJ2-2 and V is TRBV7-2; TRBD1 agrees at 11 bases. Germline CDR1 reads SGHTA; CDR2 reads FQGNSA. The CDR3 has 17 residues. V shed 5 bases and J 3 bases; nucleotides not matched to a gene: 8.

The chain has TRBV6-6 and TRBJ2-7; D is undetermined. Germline V gene lookup returns CDR1 MNHNY and CDR2 SVGAGI (reference sequence). V was cut by 8 bases and J by 7 bases, with 18 bases left in between. The CDR3 has 13 residues. CDR3 DNA sequence: TGTGCCAGCTCTGGTATCGATGGTGGAGAGCAGTACTTC. It codes for CASSGIDGGEQYF.

This chain uses TRBV7-3 with TRBJ2-2, with D possibly being TRBD1 (5 bases). The CDR3 loop spans 15 amino acids. CDR1 and CDR2 from the germline V gene are SGHTA and FQGTGA. V lost 4 bases and J lost 4, with 13 bases in between. The CDR3 DNA is TGTGCCAGCAGCTCATCAGGGCCCGGCACCGGGGAGCTGTTTTTT. Translated, it gives CASSSSGPGTGELFF.

This chain uses TRBV30 with TRBJ1-5, with D perhaps TRBD1 (5 bases). Trimming stripped 3 bases from V and 4 bases from J, with 13 bases between. This CDR3 is built from 14 residues. The germline V gene encodes CDR1 GTSNPN and CDR2 SVGIG (reference sequence). CDR3 region: CAWRGVSSNQPQHF. The CDR3 coding sequence is TGTGCCTGGAGAGGGGTCTCCTCTAATCAGCCCCAGCATTTT.

The chain recombines TRBV29-1 with TRBJ2-1; D ambiguous. CDR1 and CDR2 from the germline V gene are SQVTM and ANQGSEA. The V and J ends lost 3 bases and 3 bases respectively, with 6 bases between them. This CDR3 spans 12 amino acids. CDR3: CSVEVHYNEQFF. CDR3 sequence (DNA): TGCAGCGTTGAGGTACACTACAATGAGCAGTTCTTC.

The rearrangement uses TRBV6-5 and TRBJ1-1, with TRBD1 matching 7 bases. This CDR3 has 14 residues. The junction had 9 bases not matched to a gene; V was cut back by 6 bases and J by 5 bases. The germline V gene encodes CDR1 MNHEY and CDR2 SVGAGI. The CDR3 DNA reads TGTGCCAGCAGAGACAGGGCAAGATCGACTGAAGCTTTCTTT. Protein product: CASRDRARSTEAFF.

The chain uses TRBV10-3 and TRBJ2-5, with 14 bases matching TRBD2. Germline CDR1 reads ENHRY; CDR2 reads SYGVKD. V lost 7 bases, J lost 3 bases, and 4 bases stayed unmatched. This CDR3 spans 15 amino acids. CDR3 bases: TGTGCCATCAAATCGACTAGCGGGAGGGAAGAGACCCAGTACTTC. Its protein product is CAIKSTSGREETQYF.

This chain links TRBV12-2 with TRBJ1-1; the table's TRBD1 call for D was not verified on the DNA. TRBV12-2 is listed as a pseudogene. The CDR3 spans 15 residues. The DNA for the CDR3 is TGTGCAAGTCGCTTCCAAGACAGGGGCGGACCTGAAGCTTTCTTT. It yields the protein CASRFQDRGGPEAFF.

The DNA for the CDR3 is TGTGCCAGCAGCTTCTGGGGAACAACTCTTAATGAGCAGTTCTTC. It encodes CASSFWGTTLNEQFF. The chain has TRBV7-9 and TRBJ2-1; unclear D gene. Germline CDR1 reads SEHNR; CDR2 reads FQNEAQ (reference sequence). The CDR3 is made up of 15 amino acids. The V end lost 3 bases, the J end lost 7 bases, and 16 bases lay between the germline ends. Full variable domain (remainder filled in from reference TRBV7-9 and TRBJ2-1): DTGVSQNPRHKITKRGQNVTFRCDPISEHNRLYWYRQTLGQGPEFLTYFQNEAQLEKSRLLSDRFSAERPKGSFSTLEIQRTEQGDSAMYLCASSFWGTTLNEQFFGPGTRLTVL.

V is TRBV7-2 and J is TRBJ2-1, with 9 bases identical to TRBD2. This CDR3 spans 16 amino acids. V was clipped by 5 bases and J by 5 bases; unmatched bases: 10. Germline assignment: CDR1 SGHTA and CDR2 FQGNSA. CDR3 sequence reads: CASSPRGVAGDNEQFF. CDR3 sequence (DNA): TGTGCCAGCAGCCCGCGGGGGGTAGCGGGGGACAATGAGCAGTTCTTC.

This clone is a singleton in its sample. The chain recombines TRBV4-3 with TRBJ1-5; a possible D gene is TRBD1 (6 bases). The V gene's germline CDR1 is LGHNA and CDR2 YSLEER. Trimming pared 2 bases from V and 0 bases from J, leaving 17 bases between. The CDR3 loop spans 18 amino acids. CDR3 in amino acids: CASSQPPAGDYSNQPQHF. The CDR3 DNA follows: TGCGCCAGCAGCCAACCCCCGGCAGGGGACTATAGCAATCAGCCCCAGCATTTT.

J is TRBJ1-3 and V is TRBV11-2; D is undetermined. Trimming removed 1 base from V and 2 bases from J, with 6 bases in between. Germline V gives CDR1 SGHAT, CDR2 FQNNGV. The CDR3 runs to 14 residues. For the CDR3, the DNA is TGTGCCAGCAGCTTAGTTGGGGCTGGAAACACCATATATTTT. Amino acid sequence: CASSLVGAGNTIYF. Filled out from reference TRBV11-2 and TRBJ1-3, the complete variable domain reads EAGVAQSPRYKIIEKRQSVAFWCNPISGHATLYWYQQILGQGPKLLIQFQNNGVVDDSQLPKDRFSAERLKGVDSTLKIQPAKLEDSAVYLCASSLVGAGNTIYFGEGSWLTVV.

J is TRBJ2-5 and V is TRBV12-5; D uncertain. V was cut by 5 bases and J by 5 bases, with 9 bases left in between. This CDR3 has 12 amino acids. CDR1 and CDR2 (germline): LGHNT, FRNRAP. The CDR3 DNA follows: TGTGCTAGTGGTGACACCGGGGAGACCCAGTACTTC. This codes for CASGDTGETQYF.

The chain has TRBV7-2 and TRBJ1-2; D unresolved. The CDR3 runs to 16 residues. CDR1 and CDR2 (germline): SGHTA, FQGNSA. The V end lost 0 bases, the J end lost 3 bases, and 14 bases lay between the germline ends. The CDR3 loop reads CASSLARAHPDYGYTF. The CDR3 DNA follows: TGTGCCAGCAGCTTAGCTAGAGCACACCCGGACTATGGCTACACCTTC. Full variable domain (remainder filled in from reference TRBV7-2 and TRBJ1-2): GAGVSQSPSNKVTEKGKDVELRCDPISGHTALYWYRQSLGQGLEFLIYFQGNSAPDKSGLPSDRFSAERTGGSVSTLTIQRTQQEDSAVYLCASSLARAHPDYGYTFGSGTRLTVV.

The chain employs TRBV28 and TRBJ2-7, with 7 bases that match TRBD1. CDR1 is MDHEN and CDR2 is SYDVKM in the germline V gene. The CDR3 is 15 residues long. J was trimmed by 4 bases and V by 5 bases; bases with no gene match: 11. The CDR3 DNA reads as TGTGCCAGCAGTACCCGACAGGGTTCCATGTACGAGCAGTACTTC. It yields the protein CASSTRQGSMYEQYF.